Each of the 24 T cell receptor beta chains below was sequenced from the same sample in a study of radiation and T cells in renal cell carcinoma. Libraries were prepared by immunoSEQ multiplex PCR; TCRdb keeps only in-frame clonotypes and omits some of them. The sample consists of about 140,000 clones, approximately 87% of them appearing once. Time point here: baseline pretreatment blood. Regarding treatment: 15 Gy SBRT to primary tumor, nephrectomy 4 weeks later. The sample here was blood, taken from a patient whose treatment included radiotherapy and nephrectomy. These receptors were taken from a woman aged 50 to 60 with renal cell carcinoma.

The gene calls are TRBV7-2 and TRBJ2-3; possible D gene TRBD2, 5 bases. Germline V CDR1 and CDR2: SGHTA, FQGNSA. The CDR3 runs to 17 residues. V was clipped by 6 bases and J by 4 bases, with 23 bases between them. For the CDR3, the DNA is TGTGCCAGCAGATACACGGTAGCGCAAGAGGTGTCAGATACGCAGTATTTT. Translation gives CASRYTVAQEVSDTQYF.

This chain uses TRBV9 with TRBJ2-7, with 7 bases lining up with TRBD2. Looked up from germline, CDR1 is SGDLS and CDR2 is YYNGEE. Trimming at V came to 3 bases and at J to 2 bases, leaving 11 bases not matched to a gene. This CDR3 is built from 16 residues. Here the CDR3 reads CASSAQAGNLAYEQYF. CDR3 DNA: TGTGCCAGCAGCGCCCAAGCGGGGAATCTGGCCTACGAGCAGTACTTC.

CDR3 in DNA: TGTGCCAGCAGGACTAGTTGGGAAACCGGGGAGCTGTTTTTT. Protein: CASRTSWETGELFF. V gene TRBV2 combines with J gene TRBJ2-2; the D gene is possibly TRBD2 (6 bases). The CDR3 is made up of 14 amino acids. With 6 bases removed from V and 5 bases from J, the gap between germline ends came to 13 bases. CDR1 SNHLY and CDR2 FYNNEI come from the germline V gene.

CDR3 nucleotide sequence: TGCGCCAGCAGTTACCAGGGGGACACCTACGAGCAGTACTTC. This sequence encodes CASSYQGDTYEQYF. This chain links TRBV23-1 with TRBJ2-7; 7 positions agree with TRBD1. TRBV23-1 is flagged as an ORF with uncertain function. The CDR3 has 14 residues. The V gene end was trimmed by 5 bases and the J gene end by 2 bases; junction bases not matched to a gene: 6.

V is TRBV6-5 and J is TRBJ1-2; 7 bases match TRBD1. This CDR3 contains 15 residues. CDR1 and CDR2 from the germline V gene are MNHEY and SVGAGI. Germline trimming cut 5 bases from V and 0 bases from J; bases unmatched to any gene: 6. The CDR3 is CASSPRQGTNYGYTF. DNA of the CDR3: TGTGCCAGCAGTCCCAGACAGGGAACTAACTATGGCTACACCTTC.

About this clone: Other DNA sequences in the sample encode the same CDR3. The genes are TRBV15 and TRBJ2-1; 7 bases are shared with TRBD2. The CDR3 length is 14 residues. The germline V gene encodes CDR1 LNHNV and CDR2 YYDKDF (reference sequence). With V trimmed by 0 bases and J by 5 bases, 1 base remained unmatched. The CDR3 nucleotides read TGTGCCACCAGCAGAGACCTAGCGGACAATGAGCAGTTCTTC. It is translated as CATSRDLADNEQFF.

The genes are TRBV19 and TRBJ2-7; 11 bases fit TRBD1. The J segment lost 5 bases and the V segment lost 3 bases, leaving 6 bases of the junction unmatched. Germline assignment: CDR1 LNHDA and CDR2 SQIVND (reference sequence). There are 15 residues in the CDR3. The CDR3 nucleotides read TGTGCCAGTAGTATCCGGACAGGGGGCTTGGACGAGCAGTACTTC. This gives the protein CASSIRTGGLDEQYF. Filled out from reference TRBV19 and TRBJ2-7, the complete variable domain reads DGGITQSPKYLFRKEGQNVTLSCEQNLNHDAMYWYRQDPGQGLRLIYYSQIVNDFQKGDIAEGYSVSREKKESFPLTVTSAQKNPTAFYLCASSIRTGGLDEQYFGPGTRLTVT.

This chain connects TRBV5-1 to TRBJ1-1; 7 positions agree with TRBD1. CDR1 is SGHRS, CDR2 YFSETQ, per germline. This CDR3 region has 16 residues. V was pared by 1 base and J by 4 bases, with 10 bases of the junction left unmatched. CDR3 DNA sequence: TGCGCCAGCAGCTTGCTCGACAGGGTAGGAGGCACTGAAGCTTTCTTT. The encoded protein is CASSLLDRVGGTEAFF.

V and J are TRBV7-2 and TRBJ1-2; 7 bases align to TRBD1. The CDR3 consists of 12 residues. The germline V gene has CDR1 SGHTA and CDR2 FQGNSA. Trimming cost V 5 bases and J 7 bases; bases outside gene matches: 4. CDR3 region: CASSAQGVGYTF. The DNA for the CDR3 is TGTGCCAGCAGCGCGCAGGGGGTTGGCTACACCTTC.

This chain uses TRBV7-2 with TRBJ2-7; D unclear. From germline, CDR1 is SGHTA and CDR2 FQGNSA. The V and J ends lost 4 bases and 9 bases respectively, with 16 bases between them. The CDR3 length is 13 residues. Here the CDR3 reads CASSYSGGEGQYF. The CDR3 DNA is TGTGCCAGCAGCTACAGTGGCGGAGAAGGGCAGTACTTC.

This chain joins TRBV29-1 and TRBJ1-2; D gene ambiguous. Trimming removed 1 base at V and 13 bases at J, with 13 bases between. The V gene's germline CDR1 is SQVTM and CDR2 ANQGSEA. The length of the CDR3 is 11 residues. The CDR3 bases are TGCAGCGTTGAAGTCTCGGGGTCGGGCACCTTC. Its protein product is CSVEVSGSGTF.

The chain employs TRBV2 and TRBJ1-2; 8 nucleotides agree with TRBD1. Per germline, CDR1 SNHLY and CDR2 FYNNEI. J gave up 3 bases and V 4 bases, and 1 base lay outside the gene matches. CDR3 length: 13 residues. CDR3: CASSADRDYGYTF. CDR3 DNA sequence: TGTGCCAGCAGTGCGGACAGGGACTATGGCTACACCTTC.

CDR3 in amino acids: CASSNGAYGNTIYF. The CDR3 region has the DNA TGTGCCAGCAGCAACGGCGCGTACGGAAACACCATATATTTT. V and J are TRBV7-2 and TRBJ1-3; D is unresolved. This CDR3 contains 14 residues. CDR1 and CDR2 from the germline V gene are SGHTA and FQGNSA. V gave up 5 bases and J gave up 4 bases, with 12 bases separating them.

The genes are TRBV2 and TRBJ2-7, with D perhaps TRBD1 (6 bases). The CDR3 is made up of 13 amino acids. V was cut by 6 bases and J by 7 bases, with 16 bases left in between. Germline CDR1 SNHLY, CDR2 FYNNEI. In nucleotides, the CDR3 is TGTGCCAGCAGCGCCGGCTATAGGGGGGAGCAGTACTTC. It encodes CASSAGYRGEQYF.

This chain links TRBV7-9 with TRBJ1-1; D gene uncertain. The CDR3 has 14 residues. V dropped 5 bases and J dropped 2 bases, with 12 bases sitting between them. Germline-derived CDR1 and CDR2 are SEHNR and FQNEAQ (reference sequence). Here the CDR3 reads CASSLGEENTEAFF. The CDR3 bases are TGTGCCAGCAGCCTGGGAGAGGAAAACACTGAAGCTTTCTTT. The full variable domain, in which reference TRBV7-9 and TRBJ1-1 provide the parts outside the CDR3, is DTGVSQNPRHKITKRGQNVTFRCDPISEHNRLYWYRQTLGQGPEFLTYFQNEAQLEKSRLLSDRFSAERPKGSFSTLEIQRTEQGDSAMYLCASSLGEENTEAFFGQGTRLTVV.

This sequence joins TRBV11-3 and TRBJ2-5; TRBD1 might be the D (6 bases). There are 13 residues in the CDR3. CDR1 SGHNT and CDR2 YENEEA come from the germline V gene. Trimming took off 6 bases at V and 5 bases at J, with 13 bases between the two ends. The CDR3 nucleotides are TGTGCCAGCAGTTTTGGACAGTTGGAGACCCAGTACTTC. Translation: CASSFGQLETQYF.

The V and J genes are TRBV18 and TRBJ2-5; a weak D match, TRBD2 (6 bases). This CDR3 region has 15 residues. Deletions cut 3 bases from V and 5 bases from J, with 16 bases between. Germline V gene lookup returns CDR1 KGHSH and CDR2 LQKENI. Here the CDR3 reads CASSPEGLTGETQYF. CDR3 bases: TGTGCCAGCTCACCGGAGGGACTTACCGGCGAGACCCAGTACTTC.

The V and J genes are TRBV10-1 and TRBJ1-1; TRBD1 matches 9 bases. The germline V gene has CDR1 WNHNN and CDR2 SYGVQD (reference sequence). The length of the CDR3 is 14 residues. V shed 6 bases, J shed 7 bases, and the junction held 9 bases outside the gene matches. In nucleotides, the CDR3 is TGCGCCAGCAGGGAACAGGGGGCCTCGGGTGAAGCTTTCTTT. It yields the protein CASREQGASGEAFF.

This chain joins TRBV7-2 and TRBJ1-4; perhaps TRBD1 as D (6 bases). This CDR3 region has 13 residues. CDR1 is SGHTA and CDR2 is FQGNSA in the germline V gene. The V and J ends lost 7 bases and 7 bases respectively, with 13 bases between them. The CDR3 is CASTRGIAEKLFF. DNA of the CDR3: TGTGCCAGCACTAGGGGGATTGCTGAAAAACTGTTTTTT.

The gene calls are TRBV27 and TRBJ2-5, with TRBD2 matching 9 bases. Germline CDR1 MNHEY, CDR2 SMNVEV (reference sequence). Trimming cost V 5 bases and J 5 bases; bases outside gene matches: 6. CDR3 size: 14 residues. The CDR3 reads CASSATSGRETQYF. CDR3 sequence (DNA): TGTGCCAGCAGTGCCACTAGCGGGCGGGAGACCCAGTACTTC.

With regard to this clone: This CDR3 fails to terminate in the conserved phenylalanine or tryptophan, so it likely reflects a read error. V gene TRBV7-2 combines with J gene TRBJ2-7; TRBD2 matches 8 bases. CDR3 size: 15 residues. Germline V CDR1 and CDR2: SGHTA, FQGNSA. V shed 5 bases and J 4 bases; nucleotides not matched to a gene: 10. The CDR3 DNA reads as TGTGCCAGCAGCCCCCTGGGACTAGGAAAATACGAGCAGTACCTC. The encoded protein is CASSPLGLGKYEQYL.

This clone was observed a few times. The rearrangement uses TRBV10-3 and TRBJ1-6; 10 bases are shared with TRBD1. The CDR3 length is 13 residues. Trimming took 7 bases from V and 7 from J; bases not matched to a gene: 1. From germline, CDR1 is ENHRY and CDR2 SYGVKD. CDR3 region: CAIKGQGNSPLHF. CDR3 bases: TGTGCCATCAAGGGACAGGGGAATTCACCCCTCCACTTT.

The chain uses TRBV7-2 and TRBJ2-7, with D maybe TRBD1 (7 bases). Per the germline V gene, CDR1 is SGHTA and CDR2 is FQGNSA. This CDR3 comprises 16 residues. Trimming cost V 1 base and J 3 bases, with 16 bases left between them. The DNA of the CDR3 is TGTGCCAGCAGCTTAGGCATGGCAGGGGGGCGCTACGAGCAGTACTTC. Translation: CASSLGMAGGRYEQYF.

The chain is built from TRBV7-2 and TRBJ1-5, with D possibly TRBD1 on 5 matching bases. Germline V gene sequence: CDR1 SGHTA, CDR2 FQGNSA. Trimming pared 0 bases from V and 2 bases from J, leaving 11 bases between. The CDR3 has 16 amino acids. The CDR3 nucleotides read TGTGCCAGCAGCTTAGCTACGGGGCTTCGCAATCAGCCCCAGCATTTT. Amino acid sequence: CASSLATGLRNQPQHF.